The next 14 T cell receptor beta chains were all read from a single sample in a study of immune evolution from preneoplasia to lung adenocarcinoma. Libraries were prepared by immunoSEQ multiplex PCR; TCRdb keeps only in-frame clonotypes and omits some of them. The top ten hold approximately 6.2% of the sample, which has some 37,000 clones, 74% seen once. The sequenced material came from FFPE invasive lung adenocarcinoma tissue. The receptors originated from a person between 55 and 70 years old with lung adenocarcinoma.

The chain joins TRBV6-6 to TRBJ1-1; the D gene is possibly TRBD1 (6 bases). Germline CDR1 MNHNY, CDR2 SVGAGI (reference sequence). The CDR3 is 14 residues long. Trimming left V 9 bases short and J 1 base short, with 15 bases between. DNA for the CDR3: TGTGCCAGTGTGGGGGGCTTGGGGAACACTGAAGCTTTCTTT. Amino acids: CASVGGLGNTEAFF.

V and J are TRBV30 and TRBJ2-4; D is uncertain. Deletions cut 0 bases from V and 1 base from J, with 7 bases between. Germline CDR1 and CDR2: GTSNPN and SVGIG (reference sequence). CDR3 length: 14 amino acids. CDR3 region: CAWSVQSAKNIQYF. Written as DNA, the CDR3 is TGTGCCTGGAGTGTTCAATCGGCCAAAAACATTCAGTACTTC.

The chain carries TRBV5-4 and TRBJ2-7; D is uncertain. This CDR3 contains 12 residues. Germline values: CDR1 SGHNT, CDR2 YYREEE (reference sequence). V was pared by 4 bases and J by 3 bases, with 8 bases between. The CDR3 DNA reads as TGTGCCAGCAGCGTCGACGGCTACGAGCAGTACTTC. It yields the protein CASSVDGYEQYF.

V gene TRBV18 combines with J gene TRBJ2-5; a possible D gene is TRBD2 (5 bases). CDR3 size: 13 residues. From germline, CDR1 is KGHSH and CDR2 LQKENI. The V end lost 2 bases, the J end lost 3 bases, and 7 bases lay between the germline ends. The CDR3 reads CASSPTGKETQYF. In nucleotides, the CDR3 is TGTGCCAGCTCACCAACGGGGAAAGAGACCCAGTACTTC.

This chain connects TRBV27 to TRBJ2-1, with 13 bases that match TRBD2. The V segment lost 4 bases and the J segment 10 bases; nucleotides outside the gene matches: 10. In germline, CDR1 is MNHEY, CDR2 SMNVEV (reference sequence). This CDR3 region has 16 residues. The CDR3 is CASSSPGTSGVSEQFF. The CDR3 coding sequence is TGTGCCAGCAGTTCCCCCGGGACTAGCGGGGTTTCCGAGCAGTTCTTC.

Here the CDR3 reads CASSYSTLRTGELFF. For the CDR3, the DNA is TGTGCCAGCAGTTACTCGACTCTTCGCACCGGGGAGCTGTTTTTT. The chain carries TRBV6-5 and TRBJ2-2; unclear D gene. Germline V CDR1 and CDR2: MNHEY, SVGAGI. The ends were cut back, 0 bases at V and 4 bases at J, with 9 bases in the middle. The CDR3 runs to 15 residues.

This sequence joins TRBV28 and TRBJ2-2; D remains ambiguous. In germline, CDR1 is MDHEN, CDR2 SYDVKM. The CDR3 contains 12 residues. V was clipped by 5 bases and J by 4 bases, with 5 bases between them. The CDR3 DNA sequence: TGTGCCAGCAGTGGGGTCACCGGGGAGCTGTTTTTT. Its translation is CASSGVTGELFF.

The chain couples TRBV5-1 to TRBJ2-7; 8 bases align to TRBD2. The germline V gene encodes CDR1 SGHRS and CDR2 YFSETQ. V trimming: 4 bases; J trimming: 1 base; junction bases outside the gene matches: 19. The CDR3 contains 19 residues. The DNA for the CDR3 is TGCGCCAGCAGCCCGAGTCCCCTAGCTCGAACGGGAGGGTCCTACGAGCAGTACTTC. Translation: CASSPSPLARTGGSYEQYF.

J is TRBJ1-2 and V is TRBV18; weak D call: TRBD1 (6 bases). The CDR3 is made up of 14 amino acids. Germline V lookup: CDR1 KGHSH, CDR2 LQKENI. Trimming left V 6 bases short and J 6 bases short, with 17 bases between. In DNA form, the CDR3 reads TGTGCCAGCTCGCCGAAATCGGGACACGATGGCTACACCTTC. Translation gives CASSPKSGHDGYTF.

The rearrangement joins TRBV2 to TRBJ2-1; 8 bases fit TRBD2. Trimming removed 5 bases from V and 8 bases from J; junction bases left unmatched: 11. The CDR3 is made up of 15 amino acids. Germline CDR1 and CDR2: SNHLY and FYNNEI. The CDR3 DNA sequence: TGTGCCAGCAGTATATTTAGCGGGATTTCTTATGAGCAGTTCTTC. Translation gives CASSIFSGISYEQFF.

The chain recombines TRBV30 with TRBJ2-7; possibly TRBD1 for D (5 bases). The V end lost 4 bases, the J end lost 4 bases, and 14 bases lay between the germline ends. This CDR3 has 13 residues. Germline V gives CDR1 GTSNPN, CDR2 SVGIG (reference sequence). The CDR3 sequence: CAWTQGAVYEQYF. The CDR3 region has the DNA TGTGCCTGGACCCAAGGGGCAGTTTACGAGCAGTACTTC. The full variable domain, with the rest looked up from reference TRBV30 and TRBJ2-7, is SQTIHQWPATLVQPVGSPLSLECTVEGTSNPNLYWYRQAAGRGLQLLFYSVGIGQISSEVPQNLSASRPQDRQFILSSKKLLLSDSGFYLCAWTQGAVYEQYFGPGTRLTVT.

The chain has TRBV5-1 and TRBJ2-3; D is perhaps TRBD2 (5 bases). V was shortened by 4 bases and J by 1 base, with 16 bases between the two germline ends. The germline V gene has CDR1 SGHRS and CDR2 YFSETQ. The CDR3 has 16 amino acids. The CDR3 sequence: CASSLAGRSGTDTQYF. As DNA, the CDR3 is TGCGCCAGCAGCCTAGCAGGAAGGTCTGGCACAGATACGCAGTATTTT.

The chain links TRBV18 to TRBJ1-5, with D perhaps matching TRBD1 (6 bases). Germline V gene sequence: CDR1 KGHSH, CDR2 LQKENI. V was pared by 2 bases and J by 4 bases, with 9 bases between. CDR3 length: 14 amino acids. Here the CDR3 DNA reads TGTGCCAGCTCACCATTGCAGGGGAATCAGCCCCAGCATTTT. It codes for CASSPLQGNQPQHF.

This chain links TRBV30 with TRBJ1-5, with D maybe TRBD1 (5 bases). The V gene lost 3 bases and the J gene lost 4 bases, with 13 bases spanning the gap. Germline V CDR1 and CDR2: GTSNPN, SVGIG (reference sequence). The CDR3 spans 14 residues. CDR3 region: CAWSPGRINQPQHF. The DNA for the CDR3 is TGTGCCTGGAGCCCGGGACGTATTAATCAGCCCCAGCATTTT.